The rows below give T cell receptor beta chains drawn from one sample of a study of T cells after yellow fever vaccination. A single record per CDR3 protein comes from TCRdb applying MiXCR to the 5' RACE reads. The sample has 150,000 to 200,000 distinct CDR3 sequences; approximately 6.2% are singletons. The sample was CD4+ T cells sorted from PBMCs, taken on the day of the first yellow fever vaccination. These receptors all stem from a man aged 18 to 29 who received the YFV17D yellow fever vaccine. Each CDR3 is given with its conserved first and last residue. A D gene is named only where the DNA matches it firmly. The size field is filled for only some rows; it gives once, few, many or a size class.

clone_size: NA
v_call: TRBV20-1
d_call: TRBD1
j_call: TRBJ2-3
cdr3_length: 15
cdr3_nt: TGCAGTGCTAGAGATCCTGACAGGGGCACAGATACGCAGTATTTT
cdr3_aa: CSARDPDRGTDTQYF

clone_size: many
v_call: TRBV5-1
d_call: NA
j_call: TRBJ2-3
cdr3_length: 14
cdr3_nt: TGCGCCAGCAGCGTTTTTGGAGGCACAGATACGCAGTATTTT
cdr3_aa: CASSVFGGTDTQYF

clone_size: NA
v_call: TRBV7-9
d_call: NA
j_call: TRBJ2-7
cdr3_length: 13
cdr3_nt: TGTGCCAGCAGGCCCCTAGTAGAGGCCGAGCAGTACTTC
cdr3_aa: CASRPLVEAEQYF

clone_size: many
v_call: TRBV11-2
d_call: TRBD2
j_call: TRBJ2-2
cdr3_length: 16
cdr3_nt: TGTGCCAGCAGCTTATTAGCGGGCCCAAACACCGGGGAGCTGTTTTTT
cdr3_aa: CASSLLAGPNTGELFF

clone_size: many
v_call: TRBV5-1
d_call: TRBD2
j_call: TRBJ2-1
cdr3_length: 15
cdr3_nt: TGCGCCAGCAGCCCCAGACTAGCGGAGAAGAATGAGCAGTTCTTC
cdr3_aa: CASSPRLAEKNEQFF

clone_size: few
v_call: TRBV15
d_call: TRBD1
j_call: TRBJ1-5
cdr3_length: 15
cdr3_nt: TGTGCCACCAGCCCCGGCGACAGGGGAAGAGAGCCCCAGCATTTT
cdr3_aa: CATSPGDRGREPQHF

clone_size: many
v_call: TRBV5-1
d_call: TRBD2
j_call: TRBJ2-1
cdr3_length: 16
cdr3_nt: TGCGCCAGCAGCTTGGCGCGGGGGGGGGACTACAATGAGCAGTTCTTC
cdr3_aa: CASSLARGGDYNEQFF

clone_size: NA
v_call: TRBV20-1
d_call: NA
j_call: TRBJ1-2
cdr3_length: 14
cdr3_nt: TGCAGTGCTAGAGATTGGGGAGGGGCGGATGGCTACACCTTC
cdr3_aa: CSARDWGGADGYTF

clone_size: NA
v_call: TRBV19
d_call: NA
j_call: TRBJ1-2
cdr3_length: 11
cdr3_nt: TGTGCCAGTTCGTGGCCTTATGGCTACACCTTC
cdr3_aa: CASSWPYGYTF

clone_size: NA
v_call: TRBV7-9
d_call: TRBD1
j_call: TRBJ2-1
cdr3_length: 15
cdr3_nt: TGTGCCAGCAGCTTACGGGACAGGGATAACAATGAGCAGTTCTTC
cdr3_aa: CASSLRDRDNNEQFF

clone_size: NA
v_call: TRBV2
d_call: NA
j_call: TRBJ1-4
cdr3_length: 11
cdr3_nt: TGTGCCAGCAGTGTCAGTGAAAAACTGTTTTTT
cdr3_aa: CASSVSEKLFF

clone_size: many
v_call: TRBV29-1
d_call: NA
j_call: TRBJ2-7
cdr3_length: 12
cdr3_nt: TGCAGCGTTGTGTCGGCCGGCTACGAGCAGTACTTC
cdr3_aa: CSVVSAGYEQYF

clone_size: few
v_call: TRBV7-9
d_call: TRBD1
j_call: TRBJ2-5
cdr3_length: 14
cdr3_nt: TGTGCCAGCAGCTTAGCGACAGGGGCGGAGACCCAGTACTTC
cdr3_aa: CASSLATGAETQYF

clone_size: NA
v_call: TRBV28
d_call: NA
j_call: TRBJ2-3
cdr3_length: 16
cdr3_nt: TGTGCCATGGGCCCCGGGCAACTCGCGCTCAGAGATACGCAGTATTTT
cdr3_aa: CAMGPGQLALRDTQYF

clone_size: NA
v_call: TRBV7-2
d_call: TRBD2
j_call: TRBJ2-5
cdr3_length: 15
cdr3_nt: TGTGCCAGCAGCGGGACGGGGACTATACAAGAGACCCAGTACTTC
cdr3_aa: CASSGTGTIQETQYF

clone_size: NA
v_call: TRBV6-1
d_call: NA
j_call: TRBJ1-6
cdr3_length: 14
cdr3_nt: TGTGCCAGCAATACGGACAAGGGACGATCACCCCTCCACTTT
cdr3_aa: CASNTDKGRSPLHF

clone_size: many
v_call: TRBV19
d_call: NA
j_call: TRBJ1-2
cdr3_length: 15
cdr3_nt: TGTGCCAGTACCGGGCGACAAGACACTAACTATGGCTACACCTTC
cdr3_aa: CASTGRQDTNYGYTF

clone_size: few
v_call: TRBV12-3/TRBV12-4
d_call: NA
j_call: TRBJ2-2
cdr3_length: 16
cdr3_nt: TGTGCCAGCAGTCTACGGGGAGCTCGGGGCACCGGGGAGCTGTTTTTT
cdr3_aa: CASSLRGARGTGELFF

clone_size: many
v_call: TRBV2
d_call: NA
j_call: TRBJ1-2
cdr3_length: 13
cdr3_nt: TGTGCCAGCAGTGACTTGACGGGTTATGGCTACACCTTC
cdr3_aa: CASSDLTGYGYTF

clone_size: many
v_call: TRBV12-3/TRBV12-4
d_call: NA
j_call: TRBJ1-5
cdr3_length: 17
cdr3_nt: TGTGCCAGCAGTTTGAGATCGATCGTTGGCGGCAATCAGCCCCAGCATTTT
cdr3_aa: CASSLRSIVGGNQPQHF

clone_size: NA
v_call: TRBV7-6
d_call: NA
j_call: TRBJ2-3
cdr3_length: 12
cdr3_nt: TGTGCCAGCAGCTTATGGCTAGATACGCAGTATTTT
cdr3_aa: CASSLWLDTQYF

clone_size: NA
v_call: TRBV6-2/TRBV6-3
d_call: NA
j_call: TRBJ2-4
cdr3_length: 15
cdr3_nt: TGTGCCAGCAGTTTCTGGGGATTAGCCAAAAACATTCAGTACTTC
cdr3_aa: CASSFWGLAKNIQYF

clone_size: many
v_call: TRBV12-3/TRBV12-4
d_call: NA
j_call: TRBJ1-1
cdr3_length: 12
cdr3_nt: TGTGCCAGCAGGGGGGAGTACACTGAAGCTTTCTTT
cdr3_aa: CASRGEYTEAFF

clone_size: few
v_call: TRBV7-2
d_call: NA
j_call: TRBJ1-5
cdr3_length: 14
cdr3_nt: TGTGCCAGCAGCATGGTCATTAGCAATCAGCCCCAGCATTTT
cdr3_aa: CASSMVISNQPQHF

clone_size: few
v_call: TRBV6-1
d_call: TRBD1
j_call: TRBJ1-4
cdr3_length: 13
cdr3_nt: TGTGCCAGCGGGGACAGGGGGCTGAAAAAACTGTTTTTT
cdr3_aa: CASGDRGLKKLFF

clone_size: many
v_call: TRBV24-1
d_call: NA
j_call: TRBJ2-5
cdr3_length: 13
cdr3_nt: TGTGCCACCAGTAGTACCCCTTCAGAGACCCAGTACTTC
cdr3_aa: CATSSTPSETQYF

clone_size: many
v_call: TRBV7-9
d_call: TRBD1
j_call: TRBJ1-2
cdr3_length: 16
cdr3_nt: TGTGCCAGCAGCTTATCGGGGGACAGCTATAACTATGGCTACACCTTC
cdr3_aa: CASSLSGDSYNYGYTF

clone_size: many
v_call: TRBV24-1
d_call: NA
j_call: TRBJ2-7
cdr3_length: 15
cdr3_nt: TGTGCCACCAGTGGCGCAGGGTTTTATCCCTACGAGCAGTACTTC
cdr3_aa: CATSGAGFYPYEQYF

clone_size: NA
v_call: TRBV4-2
d_call: NA
j_call: TRBJ2-3
cdr3_length: 18
cdr3_nt: TGTGCAAGCAGCCAAGATCGTCCCCGGGCGGGGGCCAGGGATACGCAGTATTTT
cdr3_aa: CASSQDRPRAGARDTQYF

clone_size: many
v_call: TRBV12-3/TRBV12-4
d_call: NA
j_call: TRBJ2-3
cdr3_length: 14
cdr3_nt: TGTGCCAGCAGTCAAGGACCCCACACAGATACGCAGTATTTT
cdr3_aa: CASSQGPHTDTQYF

clone_size: NA
v_call: TRBV6-2/TRBV6-3
d_call: TRBD1
j_call: TRBJ1-2
cdr3_length: 15
cdr3_nt: TGTGCCAGCAGTTCACGGGCAGGGGGCTTCTATGGCTACACCTTC
cdr3_aa: CASSSRAGGFYGYTF

clone_size: NA
v_call: TRBV7-9
d_call: TRBD1
j_call: TRBJ2-1
cdr3_length: 15
cdr3_nt: TGTGCCAGCAGTCGAGACAGGGGGTATCACGATGAGCAGTTCTTC
cdr3_aa: CASSRDRGYHDEQFF

clone_size: NA
v_call: TRBV20-1
d_call: NA
j_call: TRBJ1-2
cdr3_length: 12
cdr3_nt: TGCAGTGCTCAGACAGGCTTCTATGGCTACACCTTC
cdr3_aa: CSAQTGFYGYTF

clone_size: many
v_call: TRBV3-1
d_call: NA
j_call: TRBJ2-5
cdr3_length: 13
cdr3_nt: TGTGCCAGCAGCCAGACTCGTTCGGAGACCCAGTACTTC
cdr3_aa: CASSQTRSETQYF

clone_size: many
v_call: TRBV12-3/TRBV12-4
d_call: NA
j_call: TRBJ1-3
cdr3_length: 14
cdr3_nt: TGTGCCAGCAGTTTGACCATCTCTGGAAACACCATATATTTT
cdr3_aa: CASSLTISGNTIYF

clone_size: many
v_call: TRBV10-3
d_call: NA
j_call: TRBJ1-1
cdr3_length: 15
cdr3_nt: TGTGCCATCAGTGAGTCGGGAGATTCGGGCACTGAAGCTTTCTTT
cdr3_aa: CAISESGDSGTEAFF

clone_size: many
v_call: TRBV29-1
d_call: NA
j_call: TRBJ1-1
cdr3_length: 13
cdr3_nt: TGCAGCGCACTGGGCGCCACGGGCACTGAAGCTTTCTTT
cdr3_aa: CSALGATGTEAFF

clone_size: NA
v_call: TRBV7-2
d_call: NA
j_call: TRBJ1-1
cdr3_length: 13
cdr3_nt: TGTGCCAGCAGCCGACCTGGTAGCACTGAAGCTTTCTTT
cdr3_aa: CASSRPGSTEAFF

clone_size: many
v_call: TRBV2
d_call: TRBD2
j_call: TRBJ2-7
cdr3_length: 13
cdr3_nt: TGTGCCAGCAGTAGGACTAGCGGGGTCGAGCAGTACTTC
cdr3_aa: CASSRTSGVEQYF

clone_size: many
v_call: TRBV12-3/TRBV12-4
d_call: TRBD2
j_call: TRBJ2-1
cdr3_length: 16
cdr3_nt: TGTGCCAGCAGCTTGGGTAGCGGGGGGGTATACAATGAGCAGTTCTTC
cdr3_aa: CASSLGSGGVYNEQFF

clone_size: NA
v_call: TRBV7-2
d_call: TRBD1
j_call: TRBJ1-1
cdr3_length: 14
cdr3_nt: TGTGCCAGCAGCCTCGACAGGGGACGCACTGAAGCTTTCTTT
cdr3_aa: CASSLDRGRTEAFF

clone_size: many
v_call: TRBV4-3
d_call: TRBD2
j_call: TRBJ2-3
cdr3_length: 16
cdr3_nt: TGCGCCAGCAGCCAAGGGATTAGCGGGGCCGGAGATACGCAGTATTTT
cdr3_aa: CASSQGISGAGDTQYF

clone_size: many
v_call: TRBV10-3
d_call: NA
j_call: TRBJ1-3
cdr3_length: 15
cdr3_nt: TGTGCCATCAGTGCGGTCACCCGCCATGGAAACACCATATATTTT
cdr3_aa: CAISAVTRHGNTIYF

clone_size: NA
v_call: TRBV12-3/TRBV12-4
d_call: TRBD1
j_call: TRBJ1-1
cdr3_length: 14
cdr3_nt: TGTGCCAGCAAAAGGGGGCAAGGAAACACTGAAGCTTTCTTT
cdr3_aa: CASKRGQGNTEAFF

clone_size: many
v_call: TRBV20-1
d_call: TRBD2
j_call: TRBJ2-2
cdr3_length: 14
cdr3_nt: TGCAGTGCTAGACCCTCATTTAGCGGGAGGGAGCTGTTTTTT
cdr3_aa: CSARPSFSGRELFF

clone_size: many
v_call: TRBV10-3
d_call: TRBD2
j_call: TRBJ2-5
cdr3_length: 16
cdr3_nt: TGTGCCATCAGGCCTGAACTAGCGGGGGGGAAAGAGACCCAGTACTTC
cdr3_aa: CAIRPELAGGKETQYF

clone_size: few
v_call: TRBV12-3/TRBV12-4
d_call: NA
j_call: TRBJ1-2
cdr3_length: 15
cdr3_nt: TGTGCCAGCATATTGGGCCGGAGGGCTAACTATGGCTACACCTTC
cdr3_aa: CASILGRRANYGYTF

clone_size: many
v_call: TRBV5-1
d_call: NA
j_call: TRBJ2-1
cdr3_length: 16
cdr3_nt: TGCGCCAGCAGCAGAACCCGGGGACGTCCTCGGGATGAGCAGTTCTTC
cdr3_aa: CASSRTRGRPRDEQFF